Listed below are T cell receptor beta chains from one sample, sequenced in a study of OX40 agonist ivuxolimab in advanced cancers. Using immunoSEQ multiplex PCR, the repertoire was profiled, and TCRdb retains in-frame clones only, with some absent. Among about 50,000 clones, roughly 87% were seen once, and the ten largest hold 5% to 7%. Sequencing used CD4+ or CD8+ T cells sorted from blood, obtained in a trial of the OX40 agonist ivuxolimab. The receptor source for this set is an adult with an advanced solid tumor such as melanoma, head and neck, liver or kidney cancer. Each CDR3 is given with its conserved first and last residue. D genes are given only for firm matches. Part of the rows lack a size; the others show once, few, many or a class for expanded clones.

D gene	clone size	V gene	J gene	CDR3 DNA	CDR3 protein
TRBD1	.	TRBV28	TRBJ2-5	TGTGCCAGCAGTTTATTGGCAGGGGGCATGGGAGAGACCCAGTACTTC	CASSLLAGGMGETQYF
TRBD2	.	TRBV2	TRBJ2-1	TGTGCCAGCAGGCCCACTAGCGGTGTGGATGAGCAGTTCTTC	CASRPTSGVDEQFF
.	.	TRBV6-5	TRBJ2-1	TGTGCCAGCAGCCGCGGGGGCCCCTACAATGAGCAGTTCTTC	CASSRGGPYNEQFF
.	.	TRBV19	TRBJ1-3	TGTGCCAGTATGTTTGGAAACACCATATATTTT	CASMFGNTIYF
.	.	TRBV10-3	TRBJ1-2	TGTGCCATCAGTTCCGGGCCCGGGGCAGATGGCTACACCTTC	CAISSGPGADGYTF
.	.	TRBV6-4	TRBJ2-3	TGTGCCAGCAGTTTAACCGGGACGCACAGCACAGATACGCAGTATTTT	CASSLTGTHSTDTQYF
.	.	TRBV28	TRBJ2-1	TGTGCCATCGGAGGGGTGTCCTACAATGAGCAGTTCTTC	CAIGGVSYNEQFF
TRBD2	.	TRBV7-9	TRBJ2-1	TGTGCCGGCAGCTTACCGGGACTAGCCTACAATGAGCAGTTCTTC	CAGSLPGLAYNEQFF
.	.	TRBV19	TRBJ1-1	TGTGCCAGTAGTATGGCAGGAGATATGAACACTGAAGCTTTCTTT	CASSMAGDMNTEAFF
.	.	TRBV7-6	TRBJ1-1	TGTGCCAGCAGAGAAGGGTGGGGAGAGGCTTTCTTT	CASREGWGEAFF
.	.	TRBV9	TRBJ1-1	TGTGCCAGCAGCGTAGGGTCGAACACTGAAGCTTTCTTT	CASSVGSNTEAFF
TRBD2	.	TRBV7-9	TRBJ2-2	TGTGCCAGCAACTTAGCGGGAATGTACACCGGGGAGCTGTTTTTT	CASNLAGMYTGELFF
TRBD1	.	TRBV2	TRBJ2-3	TGTGCCAGCAGGGACAGGGGGCTGGATACGCAGTATTTT	CASRDRGLDTQYF
.	.	TRBV2	TRBJ1-1	TGTGCCAGCAGAGGCAGGGGTTTCGCTGAAGCTTTCTTT	CASRGRGFAEAFF
.	.	TRBV7-9	TRBJ2-7	TGTGCCAGCAGCCCCGCGAGGCAGGAGCAGTACTTC	CASSPARQEQYF
TRBD1	.	TRBV2	TRBJ1-1	TGTGCCAGCAGCGCTACGGCAGGGGGAACTGAAGCTTTCTTT	CASSATAGGTEAFF
.	once	TRBV6-4	TRBJ1-2	TGTGCCAGCAGTTACTCTTTAGGGGAGGGCTACACCTTC	CASSYSLGEGYTF
TRBD1	medium-sized	TRBV4-1	TRBJ1-6	TGCGCCAGCAGCCAAGATACAGGGGTTAATTCACCCCTCCACTTT	CASSQDTGVNSPLHF
TRBD1	.	TRBV6-5	TRBJ2-7	TGTGCCAGCAGTTACGGACAGGGAGATTACGAGCAGTACTTC	CASSYGQGDYEQYF
.	.	TRBV4-1	TRBJ2-5	TGCGCCAGCAGCCCCCTGAGAGGGCAGCAAGAAGAGACCCAGTACTTC	CASSPLRGQQEETQYF
TRBD2	once	TRBV2	TRBJ2-1	TGTGCCAGCAGTGGAGGAGAGCTAGCGGAGGGTTGGAATGAGCAGTTCTTC	CASSGGELAEGWNEQFF